This T cell receptor beta chain was sequenced for a study of cytotoxic CD8 clonotypes in ibrutinib-treated CLL. Germline V CDR1 and CDR2: MRHNA, SNTAGT. The CDR3 has 9 amino acids. The V and J ends lost 10 bases and 2 bases respectively, with 3 bases between them. The repertoire was sequenced with immunoSEQ multiplex PCR; TCRdb's copy has only in-frame clones and lacks some. The sample gives roughly 220,000 clones, roughly 65% of which show up once; roughly 5.8% is in the top ten. The chain employs TRBV6-4 and TRBJ2-7, with D unclear. The receptor was isolated from a human donor with chronic lymphocytic leukemia. The sample consisted of PBMCs, taken after 12 months of ibrutinib treatment. The CDR3, as DNA: TGTGCCATTCCCTACGAGCAGTACTTC. It encodes CAIPYEQYF.